The rows below give T cell receptor beta chains drawn from one sample of a study of T-cell reconstitution after alpha-beta-depleted transplantation in children. One entry per CDR3 protein results from TCRdb running MiXCR on the PCR reads. The table includes roughly 500,000 distinct CDR3 sequences, approximately 13% detected once. This specimen consisted of PBMCs from the stem cell graft donor, obtained from the stem cell graft. Source of these receptors: a human donor who donated a stem cell graft to a child with combined immunodeficiency. Each CDR3 is given with its conserved first and last residue. A D gene is named only where the DNA matches it firmly. Not all rows give a size; the values are once, few, many and, for expanded clones, a class.

size	D	length	V	J	DNA	CDR3
many	TRBD2	13	TRBV7-9	TRBJ2-1	TGTGCCAGCAGCTTAGGGGGGAGGGATGAGCAGTTCTTC	CASSLGGRDEQFF
NA	TRBD2	15	TRBV5-1	TRBJ2-1	TGCGCCAGCAGCTTTTCCGGGACTAGAGTCAATGAGCAGTTCTTC	CASSFSGTRVNEQFF
NA	NA	14	TRBV15	TRBJ1-5	TGTGCCACCAGCAGAGCCCCCCACGGCCAGCCCCAGCATTTT	CATSRAPHGQPQHF
many	NA	14	TRBV27	TRBJ2-7	TGTGCCAGCAGGGGCAGGGCAGTCTTCTACGAGCAGTACTTC	CASRGRAVFYEQYF
few	TRBD2	16	TRBV25-1	TRBJ2-1	TGTGCCAGCAGTGAGTCTAGCGGGAACCCCTACAATGAGCAGTTCTTC	CASSESSGNPYNEQFF
NA	TRBD2	13	TRBV12-3/TRBV12-4	TRBJ2-3	TGTGCCAGCAGGGGACTAGCGGGAGGGCCGACGTATTTT	CASRGLAGGPTYF
NA	NA	19	TRBV27	TRBJ2-5	TGTGCCAGCAGCCTAGTTGCTACGGGACAGCCAGGACTAGGTGTGACCCAGTACTTC	CASSLVATGQPGLGVTQYF
many	TRBD2	13	TRBV20-1	TRBJ2-1	TGCAGTGCTAGAGGACTAGCGGGAAATGAGCAGTTCTTC	CSARGLAGNEQFF
few	TRBD1	18	TRBV5-5	TRBJ2-1	TGTGCCAGCAGCTTGGCCAGTTGGGACAGGGTTTCCTACAATGAGCAGTTCTTC	CASSLASWDRVSYNEQFF
few	TRBD2	18	TRBV27	TRBJ2-3	TGTGCCAGCAGTTTAGGGCTAGCGGATTTCTCTAGCACAGATACGCAGTATTTT	CASSLGLADFSSTDTQYF
NA	NA	14	TRBV6-2/TRBV6-3	TRBJ2-7	TGTGCCAGCAGTAGAGTGGGTAGCTCCTACGAGCAGTACTTC	CASSRVGSSYEQYF
NA	NA	15	TRBV12-3/TRBV12-4	TRBJ2-2	TGTGCCAGCAGTTTATTGGGGGGGCTCGGCGGGGAGCTGTTTTTT	CASSLLGGLGGELFF
few	NA	16	TRBV27	TRBJ2-7	TGTGCCAGCAAGAAAATAGCCGGGGACAACTCCTACGAGCAGTACTTC	CASKKIAGDNSYEQYF
many	TRBD1	15	TRBV18	TRBJ2-1	TGTGCCAGCTCACCCGGGCACAGGGGTCAGGATGAGCAGTTCTTC	CASSPGHRGQDEQFF
NA	TRBD1	15	TRBV4-3	TRBJ2-5	TGCGCCAGCAGCCAAGGGACAGGGGTTTTAGAGACCCAGTACTTC	CASSQGTGVLETQYF
many	TRBD2	14	TRBV9	TRBJ2-7	TGTGCCAGCAGCCCGGGACTAGCGATCTACGAGCAGTACTTC	CASSPGLAIYEQYF
few	NA	14	TRBV9	TRBJ2-3	TGTGCCAGCAGCGTAGGCCAACGCGCAGATACGCAGTATTTT	CASSVGQRADTQYF
NA	NA	16	TRBV12-3/TRBV12-4	TRBJ2-1	TGTGCCAGCAGTAGCGAATCGCGACCTCCCTACAATGAGCAGTTCTTC	CASSSESRPPYNEQFF
few	NA	14	TRBV6-1	TRBJ2-2	TGTGCCAGCAGCATCAAGCCGGAAACCGGGGAGCTGTTTTTT	CASSIKPETGELFF
few	TRBD2	18	TRBV12-3/TRBV12-4	TRBJ2-2	TGTGCCAGCAGTAACGAGGGACTAGCGGGAACAGGAACCGGGGAGCTGTTTTTT	CASSNEGLAGTGTGELFF
NA	TRBD1	13	TRBV12-3/TRBV12-4	TRBJ1-5	TGTGCCAGCAGTACAGGGGGCGTTCAGCCCCAGCATTTT	CASSTGGVQPQHF
NA	NA	17	TRBV9	TRBJ2-7	TGTGCCAGCAGCTCCCGGCAGGGGGGAGGGGGCGCCTACGAGCAGTACTTC	CASSSRQGGGGAYEQYF
NA	NA	12	TRBV7-2	TRBJ2-3	TGTGCCAGCAGATTCGACACAGATACGCAGTATTTT	CASRFDTDTQYF
NA	NA	15	TRBV15	TRBJ2-1	TGTGCCACCAGCCATGTAAGCGTAGGGTACAATGAGCAGTTCTTC	CATSHVSVGYNEQFF
few	NA	13	TRBV7-2	TRBJ2-1	TGTGCCAGCAGCTCCCCGGACCGGAATGAGCAGTTCTTC	CASSSPDRNEQFF
few	NA	16	TRBV4-3	TRBJ2-1	TGCGCCAGCAGCCAAGAAGAGCCGGGACCGATCAATGAGCAGTTCTTC	CASSQEEPGPINEQFF
NA	TRBD2	14	TRBV18	TRBJ2-7	TGTGCCAGCGTGCCCGGGACTAGCGCCTCCGAGCAGTACTTC	CASVPGTSASEQYF
few	TRBD1	14	TRBV6-2/TRBV6-3	TRBJ2-3	TGTGCCAGCAGTTACGGACAGGTGGGGAATACGCAGTATTTT	CASSYGQVGNTQYF
few	TRBD1	14	TRBV10-3	TRBJ2-2	TGTGCCATCGGGACAGGGGCGAACACCGGGGAGCTGTTTTTT	CAIGTGANTGELFF
NA	NA	14	TRBV12-3/TRBV12-4	TRBJ1-4	TGTGCCAGCAGTCACAGGGTTACTAATGAAAAACTGTTTTTT	CASSHRVTNEKLFF
few	NA	14	TRBV5-1	TRBJ1-5	TGCGCCAGCAGCTTGGCAGGGGCGGAGTGGCCCCAGCATTTT	CASSLAGAEWPQHF
NA	TRBD2	16	TRBV5-1	TRBJ2-7	TGCGCCAGCAGCTTGGCCCCGGGGAGCGGGGGCTACGAGCAGTACTTC	CASSLAPGSGGYEQYF
NA	NA	15	TRBV5-1	TRBJ2-3	TGCGCCAGCAGCCCCGGGACCCAAAGCACAGATACGCAGTATTTT	CASSPGTQSTDTQYF
many	NA	16	TRBV13	TRBJ2-7	TGTGCCAGCAGCTTAGGCCCCCAGGGGTCTTCCTACGAGCAGTACTTC	CASSLGPQGSSYEQYF
few	TRBD2	16	TRBV28	TRBJ2-7	TGTGCCAGCAGTTTACCTACTAGCGGGGCTTCCTACGAGCAGTACTTC	CASSLPTSGASYEQYF
many	NA	14	TRBV5-1	TRBJ2-1	TGCGCCAGCAGCTTGGTTCGCGACGGCAATGAGCAGTTCTTC	CASSLVRDGNEQFF
NA	TRBD1	17	TRBV20-1	TRBJ2-7	TGCAGTGCTAGAGATATTAAAGAGGGGGCCTCCTCCTACGAGCAGTACTTC	CSARDIKEGASSYEQYF
many	NA	15	TRBV6-2/TRBV6-3	TRBJ1-1	TGTGCCAGCAGTTACTCCCTGGCCGAGAACACTGAAGCTTTCTTT	CASSYSLAENTEAFF
many	TRBD1	14	TRBV12-3/TRBV12-4	TRBJ2-7	TGTGCCAGCAGTCATCTGGACAGGGGAGGCGAGCAGTACTTC	CASSHLDRGGEQYF
many	NA	16	TRBV4-3	TRBJ2-7	TGCGCCAGCAGCCAAGATCTAGACTCCCCTAACTACGAGCAGTACTTC	CASSQDLDSPNYEQYF
many	TRBD2	15	TRBV20-1	TRBJ2-2	TGCAGTGCTAGAGTAGCGGGGAGGAACACCGGGGAGCTGTTTTTT	CSARVAGRNTGELFF
NA	NA	15	TRBV12-3/TRBV12-4	TRBJ1-5	TGTGCCAGCAGTTTAAGTGACAGTTTGGGTCAGCCCCAGCATTTT	CASSLSDSLGQPQHF
many	NA	16	TRBV12-3/TRBV12-4	TRBJ2-4	TGTGCCAGCAGTTTAGGCGGGGCTTTAGCCAAAAACATTCAGTACTTC	CASSLGGALAKNIQYF
NA	NA	15	TRBV18	TRBJ2-3	TGTGCCAGCTCACCAGAGAACGGGGTCGCAGATACGCAGTATTTT	CASSPENGVADTQYF
NA	NA	12	TRBV28	TRBJ2-5	TGTGCCAGCAGTTTCGACAGCGAGACCCAGTACTTC	CASSFDSETQYF
few	NA	16	TRBV4-2	TRBJ1-5	TGTGCCAGCAGCCACGCCCGGGACGGGAGCAATCAGCCCCAGCATTTT	CASSHARDGSNQPQHF
NA	NA	17	TRBV12-3/TRBV12-4	TRBJ2-2	TGTGCCAGCAGTTTGTTTGTTGCCAGGGCTGGTACCGGGGAGCTGTTTTTT	CASSLFVARAGTGELFF
few	NA	13	TRBV27	TRBJ1-1	TGTGCCAGCAGTTTAGGAAGGGGGGGTGAAGCTTTCTTT	CASSLGRGGEAFF
few	NA	14	TRBV5-1	TRBJ1-1	TGCGCCAGCACCCCTTTAGGGGTTAACACTGAAGCTTTCTTT	CASTPLGVNTEAFF
NA	TRBD1	18	TRBV24-1	TRBJ2-5	TGTGCCACTAATACGGGACAGGGTGGAACACGATACCAAGAGACCCAGTACTTC	CATNTGQGGTRYQETQYF
many	NA	14	TRBV6-2/TRBV6-3	TRBJ2-7	TGTGCCAGCAGTTACTCTCCAGGGTGGTACGAGCAGTACTTC	CASSYSPGWYEQYF
many	NA	14	TRBV6-1	TRBJ2-1	TGTGCCAGCAGTGAAACGTGGGTTTACAATGAGCAGTTCTTC	CASSETWVYNEQFF
NA	TRBD2	19	TRBV7-2	TRBJ2-7	TGTGCCAGCAGCTTAGGGTTAAGGACTAGCGGGAGGAAGTCCTACGAGCAGTACTTC	CASSLGLRTSGRKSYEQYF
NA	NA	12	TRBV11-3	TRBJ2-1	TGTGCCAGCAGTCCGAGGAGTAGCGCCTCGTTCTTC	CASSPRSSASFF
NA	TRBD1	17	TRBV27	TRBJ1-6	TGTGCCAGCAGTATGCGGCGGGACAGGGGAACGGGTTCACCCCTCCACTTT	CASSMRRDRGTGSPLHF
few	TRBD2	14	TRBV7-6	TRBJ2-2	TGTGCCAGCAGCCGAGGGACTAGCGGCGGGGAGCTGTTTTTT	CASSRGTSGGELFF
NA	TRBD2	17	TRBV7-2	TRBJ2-5	TGTGCCAGCAGCTTATTCACGACTAGCGGGGGGGCGGAGACCCAGTACTTC	CASSLFTTSGGAETQYF